The 28 T cell receptor beta chains reported below all come from one sample, sequenced in a study of blood T cells in healthy people across ages. Sample-barcoded 5' priming and a J-beta primer mix drove a second PCR of 7 to 11 cycles. One entry per CDR3 protein, called by TCRdb with MiXCR from the 5' RACE reads. The repertoire holds about 780,000 distinct CDR3 sequences, about 46% seen once, with 15% to 20% in the top ten. The sample taken for sequencing was blood. The receptors stem from a man of 80 years or more in good health.

The sample holds many counts of this clonotype. The chain carries TRBV7-2 and TRBJ1-2; the D is unclear. The CDR3 contains 18 residues. Germline V gives CDR1 SGHTA, CDR2 FQGNSA. V was cut by 3 bases and J by 4 bases, with 24 bases left in between. CDR3 sequence reads: CASSLVREGWTRSYGYTF. The CDR3 nucleotides read TGTGCCAGCAGCTTGGTTCGAGAGGGATGGACCCGAAGCTATGGCTACACCTTC.

This clonotype was found a few times. The chain recombines TRBV28 with TRBJ2-2, with a tentative D call TRBD1 (6 bases). The CDR3 consists of 15 residues. V was shortened by 1 base and J by 1 base, with 7 bases between the two germline ends. Germline V CDR1 and CDR2: MDHEN, SYDVKM. This chain's CDR3 is CASSLSGVNTGELFF. CDR3 in DNA: TGTGCCAGCAGTTTATCAGGGGTGAACACCGGGGAGCTGTTTTTT.

This clonotype was counted only a few times. The CDR3 coding sequence is TGTGCCACGTGGACAGGGAGTCCCAATGAGCAGTTCTTC. This encodes CATWTGSPNEQFF. This chain joins TRBV12-3 or TRBV12-4 and TRBJ2-1, with 8 bases that match TRBD1. Trimming took 10 bases from V and 6 from J; bases not matched to a gene: 8. The CDR3 covers 13 residues.

The chain has TRBV27 and TRBJ2-3; TRBD2 might be the D (5 bases). The V end lost 3 bases, the J end lost 7 bases, and 11 bases lay between the germline ends. Germline lookup yields CDR1 MNHEY and CDR2 SMNVEV (reference sequence). This CDR3 is built from 13 residues. CDR3 loop: CASSFGSSYTQYF. The CDR3 region has the DNA TGTGCCAGCAGTTTTGGGAGCAGCTATACGCAGTATTTT.

The CDR3 coding sequence is TGCGCCAGCAGCGTGGAGCCAGACACAGATACGCAGTATTTT. As protein: CASSVEPDTDTQYF. This chain joins TRBV5-1 and TRBJ2-3; D is undetermined. The CDR3 covers 14 residues. Trimming removed 4 bases from V and 2 bases from J, with 11 bases in between. Germline CDR1 and CDR2: SGHRS and YFSETQ.

This clonotype has only a few counts. The chain employs TRBV6-2 or TRBV6-3 and TRBJ2-7; 10 bases align to TRBD1. The germline V gene encodes CDR1 MNHEY and CDR2 SVGEGT. Trimming took 6 bases from V and 4 from J; bases not matched to a gene: 6. The CDR3 is made up of 14 amino acids. The CDR3 bases are TGTGCCAGCAGAACCCCGGGACAGGGGTACGAGCAGTACTTC. It yields the protein CASRTPGQGYEQYF.

Notes on this clonotype: This could be a read error, since a much larger clone is one nucleotide away. The chain couples TRBV20-1 to TRBJ2-3, with D unclear. CDR1 is DFQATT, CDR2 SNEGSKA, per germline (reference sequence). The CDR3 covers 13 residues. This CDR3 reads CSARFLSTDTQCF. DNA of the CDR3: TGCAGTGCTAGATTCCTTAGTACAGATACGCAGTGTTTT.

This clonotype was observed a handful of times. This sequence joins TRBV14 and TRBJ2-5; TRBD2 matches 7 bases. This CDR3 is 15 amino acids long. Germline CDR1 is SGHDN and CDR2 is FVKESK. J gave up 7 bases and V 1 base, and 9 bases lay outside the gene matches. This CDR3 reads CASSQASGMLATQYF. In DNA form, the CDR3 reads TGTGCCAGCAGCCAAGCCAGCGGGATGTTAGCGACCCAGTACTTC. The full variable domain, in which reference TRBV14 and TRBJ2-5 provide the parts outside the CDR3, is EAGVTQFPSHSVIEKGQTVTLRCDPISGHDNLYWYRRVMGKEIKFLLHFVKESKQDESGMPNNRFLAERTGGTYSTLKVQPAELEDSGVYFCASSQASGMLATQYFGPGTRLLVL.

This clonotype was detected a few times. J is TRBJ1-2 and V is TRBV5-1, with a possible D match to TRBD1 (5 bases). Trimming shortened V by 7 bases and J by 4 bases, and 11 bases separated the two germline ends. Germline loops: CDR1 SGHRS, CDR2 YFSETQ. The CDR3 is 12 amino acids. CDR3 nucleotide sequence: TGCGCCAGCCGAGAAGGGACCTATGGCTACACCTTC. It is translated as CASREGTYGYTF.

The V and J genes are TRBV5-1 and TRBJ2-5; 8 nucleotides match TRBD1. J was trimmed by 1 base and V by 0 bases; bases with no gene match: 8. From germline, CDR1 is SGHRS and CDR2 YFSETQ. The CDR3 is 17 amino acids. CDR3 residues: CASSLGQGASVQETQYF. The CDR3 nucleotides read TGCGCCAGCAGCTTGGGGCAGGGGGCTTCGGTCCAAGAGACCCAGTACTTC.

This clonotype was seen only a few times. The CDR3 sequence is CASSLTSGRASSYEQYF. CDR3 sequence (DNA): TGTGCCAGCAGCTTAACTAGCGGGAGGGCCAGCTCCTACGAGCAGTACTTC. This chain uses TRBV7-3 with TRBJ2-7, with TRBD2 matching over 11 bases. CDR3 size: 17 residues. CDR1 is SGHTA and CDR2 is FQGTGA in the germline V gene. With V trimmed by 0 bases and J by 0 bases, 4 bases remained unmatched.

The rearrangement links TRBV7-9 to TRBJ2-1; 9 bases agree with TRBD2. The end of the DNA is better explained by TRBJ2-7, so the J call may be wrong. CDR3 size: 15 residues. Germline V lookup: CDR1 SEHNR, CDR2 FQNEAQ (reference sequence). CDR3 in DNA: TGTGCCAGCAGTTTAAAAGCGGGAGGAAACAATGAGCAGTACTTC. Translation: CASSLKAGGNNEQYF.

The table lists this clonotype with a count of one. The chain carries TRBV29-1 and TRBJ2-7; 11 bases match TRBD1. V shed 2 bases, J shed 3 bases, and the junction held 6 bases outside the gene matches. Germline assignment: CDR1 SQVTM and CDR2 ANQGSEA. This CDR3 is built from 15 residues. Written as DNA, the CDR3 is TGCAGCGTTGAAAGCCCCGGGACAGGGGGCTACGAGCAGTACTTC. It yields the protein CSVESPGTGGYEQYF.

This rearrangement joins TRBV7-2 to TRBJ2-1; perhaps TRBD2 as D (6 bases). The V and J ends lost 5 bases and 5 bases respectively, with 16 bases between them. The CDR3 contains 15 residues. In germline, CDR1 is SGHTA, CDR2 FQGNSA. This CDR3 is CASSVVGGSNNEQFF. Written as DNA, the CDR3 is TGTGCCAGCAGCGTAGTGGGGGGAAGCAACAATGAGCAGTTCTTC.

The gene calls are TRBV5-1 and TRBJ2-1, with 8 bases fitting TRBD1. There are 16 residues in the CDR3. Germline V gives CDR1 SGHRS, CDR2 YFSETQ. V lost 3 bases and J lost 7; bases outside the gene matches: 12. CDR3 sequence (DNA): TGCGCCAGCAGCTCCTACTACAGGGGGTTGGGGAATGAGCAGTTCTTC. Amino acid sequence: CASSSYYRGLGNEQFF.

Points on this clonotype: A much larger clone differs from this one at a single base, so this may be a read error. The CDR3, as DNA: TGTGCCAGCAGCTTGGACAGGGCCTTCCATGAGCAGTACTTC. It specifies CASSLDRAFHEQYF. The rearrangement joins TRBV7-8 to TRBJ2-7, with 8 bases matching TRBD1. J gave up 7 bases and V 3 bases, and 8 bases lay outside the gene matches. The length of the CDR3 is 14 residues. Germline V gene lookup returns CDR1 SGHVS and CDR2 FQNEAQ.

The gene calls are TRBV5-1 and TRBJ2-5, with TRBD1 as a possible D gene (6 bases). This CDR3 region has 14 residues. V was shortened by 2 bases and J by 2 bases, with 10 bases between the two germline ends. Germline loops: CDR1 SGHRS, CDR2 YFSETQ. CDR3 DNA sequence: TGCGCCAGCAGCTTAGGACAGCAACAAGAGACCCAGTACTTC. Its protein product is CASSLGQQQETQYF.

The chain recombines TRBV7-3 with TRBJ2-5, with 14 bases fitting TRBD2. Germline V gene sequence: CDR1 SGHTA, CDR2 FQGTGA. Unmatched junction bases numbered 12, after V lost 4 bases and J lost 11 bases. The CDR3 totals 16 residues. The CDR3 here is CASSSIGTSGSNEQYF. The CDR3 nucleotides are TGTGCCAGCAGCTCGATCGGGACTAGCGGGAGTAATGAGCAGTACTTC.

The V gene is TRBV30, the J gene TRBJ2-3, with D perhaps matching TRBD2 (5 bases). Germline V gene data show CDR1 as GTSNPN and CDR2 as SVGIG (reference sequence). The V gene lost 5 bases and the J gene lost 2 bases, with 14 bases spanning the gap. CDR3 length: 14 residues. CDR3 nucleotides: TGTGCCTGGTCCCAAAGAGCGGACACAGATACGCAGTATTTT. This translates into CAWSQRADTDTQYF.

The table lists this clonotype with many counts. This chain uses TRBV20-1 with TRBJ1-2; no clear D. The ends were cut back, 3 bases at V and 6 bases at J, with 11 bases in the middle. The CDR3 extends over 12 amino acids. Germline V gives CDR1 DFQATT, CDR2 SNEGSKA (reference sequence). This CDR3 reads CSASVAGDGYTF. CDR3 coding DNA: TGCAGTGCTAGTGTCGCCGGGGATGGCTACACCTTC.

The table lists this clonotype with a few counts. V and J are TRBV12-3 or TRBV12-4 and TRBJ2-7; maybe TRBD1 (6 bases). The CDR3 covers 13 residues. V was pared by 6 bases and J by 6 bases, with 15 bases between. CDR3 residues: CASRQGPWSEQYF. CDR3 in DNA: TGTGCCAGCAGACAGGGCCCCTGGAGCGAGCAGTACTTC.

Notes on this clonotype: A much larger clone differs from this one at a single base, so this may be a read error. The chain links TRBV18 to TRBJ2-5; TRBD1 matches at 11 bases. CDR1 KGHSH and CDR2 LQKENI come from the germline V gene. The CDR3 contains 17 residues. CDR3 protein: CTSSQPGQGESGETQYF. The CDR3, as DNA: TGTACCAGCTCACAACCGGGACAGGGGGAATCAGGAGAGACCCAGTACTTC.

The rearrangement joins TRBV5-6 to TRBJ2-1; 11 bases agree with TRBD1. Germline values: CDR1 SGHDT, CDR2 YYEEEE. V gave up 4 bases and J gave up 10 bases; unmatched junction bases: 16. The CDR3 loop spans 17 amino acids. The CDR3 DNA sequence: TGTGCCAGCAGCCATACGCTGGGACAGGGGGTAAAAAGGGAGCAGTTCTTC. Residues: CASSHTLGQGVKREQFF.

The rearrangement joins TRBV29-1 to TRBJ1-1; possibly TRBD1 for D (5 bases). CDR3 size: 14 residues. The V end was cut by 2 bases, the J end by 4 bases, with 14 bases between. Germline-derived CDR1 and CDR2 are SQVTM and ANQGSEA. The DNA of the CDR3 is TGCAGCGTTGAACTGGGGCTGGGGGTCACTGAAGCTTTCTTT. Amino acids: CSVELGLGVTEAFF.

The chain has TRBV20-1 and TRBJ2-3, with 10 bases identical to TRBD1. The CDR3 covers 18 residues. V dropped 2 bases and J dropped 0; count of bases not matched to a gene: 11. The V gene's germline CDR1 is DFQATT and CDR2 SNEGSKA (reference sequence). CDR3 sequence reads: CSARRDRGAAYSTDTQYF. CDR3 DNA: TGCAGTGCTAGAAGGGACAGGGGAGCTGCCTATAGCACAGATACGCAGTATTTT.

There are a few counts of this clonotype. The chain carries TRBV7-9 and TRBJ2-7, with 9 bases matching TRBD2. Trimming at V came to 2 bases and at J to 0 bases, leaving 8 bases not matched to a gene. The CDR3 covers 17 residues. CDR1 is SEHNR and CDR2 is FQNEAQ in the germline V gene (reference sequence). For the CDR3, the DNA is TGTGCCAGCAGCTTAACGACTAGCGGCCGAAGCTCCTACGAGCAGTACTTC. This translates into CASSLTTSGRSSYEQYF.

This clonotype came up a few times. This chain joins TRBV6-5 and TRBJ1-2; 8 nucleotides match TRBD1. The junction had 5 bases not matched to a gene; V was cut back by 5 bases and J by 0 bases. Germline values: CDR1 MNHEY, CDR2 SVGAGI. The length of the CDR3 is 15 residues. Written as DNA, the CDR3 is TGTGCCAGCAGTCGACAGGGGCCTACTAACTATGGCTACACCTTC. This translates into CASSRQGPTNYGYTF.

This clonotype was detected only a few times. The V and J genes are TRBV3-1 and TRBJ2-1, with no clear D. Trimming removed 0 bases from V and 9 bases from J, with 12 bases in between. This CDR3 region has 14 residues. Germline V CDR1 and CDR2: LGHDT, YNNKEL (reference sequence). CDR3: CASSQEPEVIEQFF. The CDR3 nucleotides read TGTGCCAGCAGCCAAGAGCCAGAAGTGATTGAGCAGTTCTTC.